The 2 T cell receptor beta chains listed next were all sequenced from one sample in a study of CXCR3-negative and CXCR3-positive naive CD8 T cells. UMI-labeled 5' RACE TRB cDNA libraries were prepared from the cells. One entry per CDR3 protein, without DNA, is what TCRdb gives after re-calling the 5' RACE reads. In total, the table holds tens of thousands of distinct CDR3 sequences. The material sequenced was memory CD8+ T cells from blood. These receptors were taken from a human donor in good health. Some clones in this sample may be carry-over from other donors' samples.

V gene TRBV6-5 combines with J gene TRBJ2-7. This CDR3 is built from 15 residues. Germline V gives CDR1 MNHEY, CDR2 SVGAGI. CDR3: CASSYSIGGTYEQYF.

The rearrangement joins TRBV6-5 to TRBJ1-1. Germline V CDR1 and CDR2: MNHEY, SVGAGI. The CDR3 spans 13 residues. The CDR3: CASSVVDGTEAFF.